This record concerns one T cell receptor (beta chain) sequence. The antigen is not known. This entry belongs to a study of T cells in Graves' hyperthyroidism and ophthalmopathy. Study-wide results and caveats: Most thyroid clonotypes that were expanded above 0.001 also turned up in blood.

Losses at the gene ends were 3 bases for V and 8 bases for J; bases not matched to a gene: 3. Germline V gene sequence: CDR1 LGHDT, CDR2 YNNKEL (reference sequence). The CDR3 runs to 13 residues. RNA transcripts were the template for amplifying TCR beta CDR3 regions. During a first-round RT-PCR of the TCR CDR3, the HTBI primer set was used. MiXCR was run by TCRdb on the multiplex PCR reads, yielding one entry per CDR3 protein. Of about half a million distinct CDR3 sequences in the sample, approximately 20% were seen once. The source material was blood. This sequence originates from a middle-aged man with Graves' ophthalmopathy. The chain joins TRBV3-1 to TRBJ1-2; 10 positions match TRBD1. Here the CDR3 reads CASSHDRGQGYTF. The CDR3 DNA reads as TGTGCCAGCAGCCATGACAGGGGGCAAGGCTACACCTTC.